This TCR beta chain was sequenced in a study of CD8 T cells in Susac syndrome. Across the whole study: When blood was drawn, the patients with Susac syndrome were therapy-naive, on corticosteroids, or on intravenous immunoglobulin alone.

General observations from the study: Expansion of clones was not seen in the CD4+ T cell repertoires of Susac syndrome.

TCR beta sequencing covered blood CD8+ and CD4+ T cells. Random-hexamer reverse transcription was applied to 0.5 to 1 ug RNA. Multiplex immunoSEQ PCR targeted 54 Vbeta and 13 Jbeta TCR beta segments. MiXCR was run by TCRdb on the immunoSEQ multiplex PCR reads, yielding one entry per CDR3 protein. Of about 240,000 distinct CDR3 sequences listed, less than 96% were seen once; the top ten hold 0.1%. Turning to this clonotype: Its target is unknown.

The germline gives CDR1 MNHEY, CDR2 SVGAGI. The CDR3 length is 15 residues. With 0 bases removed from V and 2 bases from J, the gap between germline ends came to 10 bases. Sequenced sample: CD4+ T cells from PBMCs. The chain recombines TRBV6-5 with TRBJ2-5; no firm D call. The sequence was collected from a human donor with Susac syndrome. CDR3 loop: CASSYSIRLQETQYF. The CDR3 coding sequence is TGTGCCAGCAGTTACTCGATCAGGCTGCAAGAGACCCAGTACTTC.